This T cell receptor (beta chain) was identified in a study of T cells expressing NK-cell markers (dated by TCRdb to the early 2020s). Concerning the study at large: TCR beta-chain repertoires were profiled in sorted CD3+CD56+NKG2C+, CD3+CD56+NKG2C- and CD3+CD56-NKG2C+ T-cell subsets from eight donors. The eight sequenced donors were randomly selected healthy volunteers, three men and five women. Illumina HiSeq 2000/2500, MiSeq or NextSeq was used to sequence libraries as 2 x 150 bp reads. Seven of the eight sequenced donors were HCMV-seropositive and one was HCMV-seronegative.

The germline V gene supplies CDR1 MGHRA and CDR2 YSYEKL. The CDR3, from cysteine to phenylalanine, totals 14 residues. A DNA sequence was not provided. Of note for this clonotype: This clone's antigen is unknown.

HCMV serostatus was determined by detecting HCMV-specific IgG in serum with a commercial ELISA kit. Ficoll density gradient centrifugation was used to isolate peripheral blood mononuclear cells from blood. The sequencer listed for this sample is Illumina HiSeq 2000. TCR beta cDNA libraries were prepared using 5'RACE template switching, which introduced a universal primer site and unique molecular identifiers. Priming for cDNA synthesis came from the TCR beta constant segment, and two successive PCR amplification steps followed. On the authors' methods: MIGEC was used to demultiplex reads and group the reads by UMI, and MiTCR was used to assemble and quantify clonotypes. To exclude erroneous sequences, only TCR cDNA sequences supported by at least two reads were retained. Downstream repertoire analysis used the tcR package, and clonotypes were matched across fractions by CDR3 nucleotide sequence plus V segment. VDJmatch was used to annotate antigen specificity against VDJdb, with one amino acid substitution allowed in CDR3. Based on TCRdb reprocessing of the reads, there is one entry per CDR3 protein sequence, and DNA is missing. TCRdb assigned the V and J calls; the authors' analysis was not used. The sample has about 30,000 distinct CDR3 sequences on record. Jointly, the top ten make up about 55% of the sample.

The investigation overall reported the following: It remained unclear whether the expanded NKG2C-expressing T cell clones were specific for HCMV antigens. For roughly six donors, the dominant CD3+CD56+NKG2C+ clonotypes were among the top 10 CD8+ clonotypes and accounted for roughly 1.0-8% of CD8+ T cells. Those dominant clonotypes were again the most abundant among CD3+CD56-NKG2C+ cells in four donors, at about 25-65%.

Recombination joined TRBV4-1 with TRBJ1-6; TCRdb reports TRBD1, a call that lacks DNA to check it against. The TCR comes from a woman aged 18-70 years in good health. The specimen was blood T cells: a sorted CD56 or NKG2C T cell subset, CD4+ or CD8+ T cells, or bulk PBMC T cells (not recorded which). The CDR3 corresponds to CASSLRDRNSPLHF.